The rows below give T cell receptor beta chains drawn from one sample of a study of blood T cell repertoires in COVID-19. The repertoire was sequenced with immunoSEQ multiplex PCR; TCRdb's copy has only in-frame clones and lacks some. The sample holds under 200,000 clones, 88% seen once. Sequenced: peripheral blood. All receptors derive from a man aged 35 to 55 with active or convalescent COVID-19. The CDR3 runs from the conserved cysteine through the conserved F or W. D genes are given only for firm matches. The size of a clone is reported for some rows only, either as once, few or many, or as a class for expanded clones.

J gene: TRBJ2-7; V gene: TRBV3-1/TRBV3-2; D gene: TRBD2; clone size: -; CDR3 protein: CASSQGLADVYEQYF; CDR3 DNA: TGTGCCAGCAGCCAAGGGCTAGCGGACGTCTACGAGCAGTACTTC
J gene: TRBJ1-4; V gene: TRBV19; D gene: -; clone size: -; CDR3 protein: CASRPVDRDEKLFF; CDR3 DNA: TGTGCCAGTCGCCCCGTTGATCGGGATGAAAAACTGTTTTTT
J gene: TRBJ2-1; V gene: TRBV7-2; D gene: -; clone size: once; CDR3 protein: CASSSPGGPNEQFF; CDR3 DNA: TGTGCCAGCAGCTCCCCTGGAGGGCCCAATGAGCAGTTCTTC
J gene: TRBJ1-1; V gene: TRBV28; D gene: -; clone size: once; CDR3 protein: CASNGQPNTEAFF; CDR3 DNA: TGTGCCAGCAATGGACAGCCTAACACTGAAGCTTTCTTT
J gene: TRBJ1-2; V gene: TRBV6-2/TRBV6-3; D gene: -; clone size: -; CDR3 protein: CASSRNRSPNPDGYTF; CDR3 DNA: TGTGCCAGCAGCCGAAACCGCAGTCCAAATCCAGATGGCTACACCTTC
J gene: TRBJ2-7; V gene: TRBV3-1/TRBV3-2; D gene: TRBD1; clone size: -; CDR3 protein: CASSQPGQAPYF; CDR3 DNA: TGTGCCAGCAGCCAACCCGGACAGGCGCCGTACTTC
J gene: TRBJ2-7; V gene: TRBV7-3; D gene: -; clone size: -; CDR3 protein: CASSLNHGVGEQYF; CDR3 DNA: TGTGCCAGCAGCTTAAACCACGGTGTTGGCGAGCAGTACTTC
J gene: TRBJ1-2; V gene: TRBV28; D gene: -; clone size: -; CDR3 protein: CASSPAEGNYGYTF; CDR3 DNA: TGTGCCAGCAGCCCCGCGGAGGGCAACTATGGCTACACCTTC
J gene: TRBJ1-2; V gene: TRBV9; D gene: TRBD1; clone size: once; CDR3 protein: CASSVAEGARGYGYTF; CDR3 DNA: TGTGCCAGCAGCGTAGCTGAGGGGGCGCGTGGGTATGGCTACACCTTC
J gene: TRBJ2-5; V gene: TRBV5-1; D gene: TRBD2; clone size: few; CDR3 protein: CASSLAEASGQETQYF; CDR3 DNA: TGCGCCAGCAGCTTGGCCGAGGCTAGCGGACAAGAGACCCAGTACTTC
J gene: TRBJ1-4; V gene: TRBV14; D gene: TRBD1; clone size: -; CDR3 protein: CASSQRGQGRANEKLFF; CDR3 DNA: TGTGCCAGCAGCCAACGGGGACAGGGGCGAGCAAATGAAAAACTGTTTTTT
J gene: TRBJ2-3; V gene: TRBV18; D gene: TRBD2; clone size: -; CDR3 protein: CASSLLTSGRATDTQYF; CDR3 DNA: TGTGCCAGCTCACTCTTGACTAGCGGGAGGGCCACAGATACGCAGTATTTT